The 27 T cell receptor beta chains in this list originate from one sample, sequenced in a study of metastatic and nonmetastatic thyroid tumors. Every patient was untreated before thyroid surgery. TCRdb reanalyzed the PCR reads with MiXCR. Of 13,000 to 15,000 clones listed, about 23% are singletons. The sequencing input was tumor tissue. The receptors originated from a female donor with papillary thyroid cancer or a benign thyroid nodule (not recorded which). Some clones in this sample may be carry-over from other donors' samples.

This clone was found many times. The V gene is TRBV11-1, the J gene TRBJ2-3; no firm D call. Deletions cut 6 bases from V and 4 bases from J, with 23 bases between. Germline V gives CDR1 SGHAT, CDR2 FQDESV (reference sequence). The CDR3 loop spans 17 amino acids. Here the CDR3 reads CASSPTKQSRAADTQYF. The CDR3 nucleotides read TGTGCCAGCAGTCCCACCAAACAGTCCCGGGCAGCAGATACGCAGTATTTT.

The chain carries TRBV6-2 or TRBV6-3 and TRBJ1-3, with D uncertain. In germline, CDR1 is MNHEY, CDR2 SVGEGT. Between the trimmed V and J ends, which lost 0 bases and 0 bases, there was a span of 6 bases. The CDR3 consists of 15 residues. The DNA for the CDR3 is TGTGCCAGCAGTTACTCGGGCCTCTCTGGAAACACCATATATTTT. Translated: CASSYSGLSGNTIYF.

In its sample, this clone was seen many times. This chain joins TRBV29-1 and TRBJ1-2; D uncertain. The length of the CDR3 is 12 residues. Germline V gives CDR1 SQVTM, CDR2 ANQGSEA. V was clipped by 1 base and J by 2 bases, with 5 bases between them. DNA for the CDR3: TGCAGCGTTGAAGCTGGGAACTATGGCTACACCTTC. It is translated as CSVEAGNYGYTF. The whole variable domain, remainder taken from reference TRBV29-1 and TRBJ1-2, is SAVISQKPSRDICQRGTSLTIQCQVDSQVTMMFWYRQQPGQSLTLIATANQGSEATYESGFVIDKFPISRPNLTFSTLTVSNMSPEDSSIYLCSVEAGNYGYTFGSGTRLTVV.

The chain links TRBV20-1 to TRBJ2-7; TRBD1 matches at 10 bases. TRBJ2-1 explains the end of the DNA better; the J call may be wrong. Per germline, CDR1 DFQATT and CDR2 SNEGSKA (reference sequence). This CDR3 contains 14 residues. The CDR3 sequence is CSARRQGAPYEQFF. CDR3 sequence (DNA): TGCAGTGCTAGACGACAGGGGGCGCCCTACGAGCAGTTCTTC.

This clone qualifies as medium-sized. This sequence joins TRBV5-1 and TRBJ1-3; a weak D match, TRBD1 (5 bases). CDR1 is SGHRS, CDR2 YFSETQ, per germline. Trimming cost V 0 bases and J 6 bases, with 10 bases left between them. This CDR3 region has 14 residues. The CDR3 spells CASSLVGDLNTIYF. As DNA, the CDR3 is TGCGCCAGCAGCTTGGTGGGGGACCTAAACACCATATATTTT. The variable domain in full, completed from reference TRBV5-1 and TRBJ1-3, reads KAGVTQTPRYLIKTRGQQVTLSCSPISGHRSVSWYQQTPGQGLQFLFEYFSETQRNKGNFPGRFSGRQFSNSRSEMNVSTLELGDSALYLCASSLVGDLNTIYFGEGSWLTVV.

This clone was observed a few times. V and J are TRBV18 and TRBJ2-7, with D hard to call. The germline V gene encodes CDR1 KGHSH and CDR2 LQKENI. The CDR3 loop spans 11 amino acids. Trimming pared 2 bases from V and 4 bases from J, leaving 3 bases between. CDR3 residues: CASSPDYEQYF. Written as DNA, the CDR3 is TGTGCCAGCTCACCAGATTACGAGCAGTACTTC.

The CDR3 DNA sequence: TGTGCCAGCAGTGACAGGGAGAACACTGAAGCTTTCTTT. Protein sequence: CASSDRENTEAFF. The J gene is TRBJ1-1, the V gene TRBV2, with a possible D match to TRBD1 (5 bases). Per the germline V gene, CDR1 is SNHLY and CDR2 is FYNNEI. Trimming took 3 bases from V and 1 from J, leaving 6 bases between them. This CDR3 is built from 13 residues.

This clone was observed at least ten times. V is TRBV3-1 and J is TRBJ2-5; a possible D gene is TRBD1 (6 bases). This CDR3 contains 14 residues. V lost 4 bases, J lost 2 bases, and 11 bases lay in between. Germline CDR1 and CDR2: LGHDT and YNNKEL (reference sequence). CDR3 loop: CASSPDRLQETQYF. The CDR3 nucleotides are TGTGCCAGCAGCCCCGACAGGCTGCAAGAGACCCAGTACTTC.

This clone was recorded a few times. The chain couples TRBV15 to TRBJ1-4; D call uncertain. CDR1 and CDR2 from the germline V gene are LNHNV and YYDKDF (reference sequence). With 1 base removed from V and 6 bases from J, the gap between germline ends came to 12 bases. The CDR3 is 15 amino acids. CDR3 amino acids: CATSRVIRDDEKLFF. The DNA of the CDR3 is TGTGCCACCAGCAGAGTAATCCGCGATGATGAAAAACTGTTTTTT.

Only a few counts were recorded for this clone. The chain has TRBV12-3 or TRBV12-4 and TRBJ2-2; 8 bases fit TRBD2. The CDR3 totals 15 residues. V trimming: 3 bases; J trimming: 5 bases; junction bases outside the gene matches: 5. This CDR3 reads CASSLAGGMTGELFF. The CDR3 coding sequence is TGTGCCAGCAGTTTGGCGGGGGGCATGACCGGGGAGCTGTTTTTT.

J is TRBJ2-1 and V is TRBV28; 7 nucleotides agree with TRBD2. CDR1 MDHEN and CDR2 SYDVKM come from the germline V gene. This CDR3 contains 14 residues. V shed 5 bases and J 8 bases; nucleotides not matched to a gene: 9. CDR3 nucleotide sequence: TGTGCCAGCAGTCCGGCGGGGGAAGAGCATGAGCAGTTCTTC. Amino acids: CASSPAGEEHEQFF.

Many counts were recorded for this clone. The genes are TRBV11-1 and TRBJ2-1, with 11 bases matching TRBD1. The CDR3 is made up of 15 amino acids. Unmatched junction bases numbered 5, after V lost 3 bases and J lost 7 bases. Germline V gene data show CDR1 as SGHAT and CDR2 as FQDESV (reference sequence). CDR3 residues: CASSLFGTGGNEQFF. The CDR3 DNA reads as TGTGCCAGCAGCTTGTTTGGGACAGGGGGGAATGAGCAGTTCTTC.

The chain combines TRBV20-1 with TRBJ2-7; 7 bases align to TRBD2. The CDR3 consists of 16 residues. The junction had 12 bases not matched to a gene; V was cut back by 1 base and J by 3 bases. The germline CDR1 and CDR2 sequences are DFQATT and SNEGSKA (reference sequence). CDR3 residues: CSARGGDGGTRYEQYF. DNA of the CDR3: TGCAGTGCTAGAGGCGGTGACGGGGGGACGCGCTACGAGCAGTACTTC.

This clone was detected many times. The rearrangement uses TRBV6-1 and TRBJ2-4; D is ambiguous. CDR3 length: 14 amino acids. The V gene lost 0 bases and the J gene lost 2 bases, with 5 bases spanning the gap. The germline CDR1 and CDR2 sequences are MNHNS and SASEGT. The CDR3 DNA reads TGTGCCAGCAGTGAAGCAGGGACCAAAAACATTCAGTACTTC. It yields the protein CASSEAGTKNIQYF.

The rearrangement joins TRBV7-9 to TRBJ2-7, with D perhaps matching TRBD2 (5 bases). This CDR3 spans 15 amino acids. Germline values: CDR1 SEHNR, CDR2 FQNEAQ (reference sequence). V was trimmed by 1 base and J by 2 bases, leaving 12 bases between them. This chain's CDR3 is CASSLGGSGTYEQYF. In DNA form, the CDR3 reads TGTGCCAGCAGCTTAGGCGGCTCGGGGACCTACGAGCAGTACTTC.

Turning to this clone: Mismatch with germline at one junction end may stem from a read error. This chain joins TRBV7-9 and TRBJ2-3; D uncertain. From germline, CDR1 is SEHNR and CDR2 FQNEAQ (reference sequence). The CDR3 spans 12 residues. The CDR3 nucleotides read TGCGCCAGCAGTCGAGCGTCGGATACGCAGTATTTT. The encoded protein is CASSRASDTQYF.

By sample fraction, this clone is medium-sized. The junction departs from germline at one end; a sequencing error may be responsible. The chain uses TRBV11-2 and TRBJ2-7; no definite D call. The CDR3 sequence is 14 residues long. From germline, CDR1 is SGHAT and CDR2 FQNNGV. CDR3 DNA sequence: TGTGCCAGCAGCGTAGACCTTGGTAGGAGTGAGCAGTACTTC. This codes for CASSVDLGRSEQYF.

V is TRBV10-2 and J is TRBJ2-7; 10 bases match TRBD1. V lost 5 bases and J lost 6; bases outside the gene matches: 7. The CDR3 length is 14 residues. Germline CDR1 reads WSHSY; CDR2 reads SAAADI. CDR3 DNA sequence: TGCGCCAGCAGTAACCCGGGACAGGGGACCGAGCAGTACTTC. Amino acids: CASSNPGQGTEQYF.

Details on this clone: Germline is not matched at one junction end, which may reflect a read error. This chain joins TRBV7-8 and TRBJ2-1; D is ambiguous. Per germline, CDR1 SGHVS and CDR2 FQNEAQ. The CDR3 has 15 amino acids. In nucleotides, the CDR3 is TGTGCCAGCAGCCCTTCTGCACGCAGCTCCAATGTGCAGTTCTTC. Amino acids: CASSPSARSSNVQFF.

This clone came up many times. The V and J genes are TRBV20-1 and TRBJ2-3, with a tentative D call TRBD2 (5 bases). The CDR3 is 13 residues long. Per germline, CDR1 DFQATT and CDR2 SNEGSKA (reference sequence). Trimming removed 0 bases from V and 4 bases from J, with 8 bases in between. The DNA of the CDR3 is TGCAGTGCTAGAGATCGGGAATCAGATACGCAGTATTTT. Translation gives CSARDRESDTQYF.

Comments on this clone: Its ends do not fully match the called genes, so a read error is possible. V gene TRBV2 combines with J gene TRBJ2-4; D may match TRBD1 or TRBD2 (5 bases each). This CDR3 spans 16 amino acids. In germline, CDR1 is SNHLY, CDR2 FYNNEI. CDR3 bases: TGTGTCAGCAGTGATGGGGGATACCCCCCGAAAAACATTCAGTACTTC. It translates to CVSSDGGYPPKNIQYF.

This clone was seen just once. The CDR3 sequence: CASSIFSSGEQYF. The CDR3 DNA reads TGTGCCAGTAGTATATTCTCGTCGGGCGAGCAGTACTTC. This chain uses TRBV30 with TRBJ2-7; D unclear. This CDR3 contains 13 residues. The germline V gene encodes CDR1 GTSNPN and CDR2 SVGIG (reference sequence). The germline V and J ends were trimmed by 8 bases and 6 bases, with 20 bases remaining between them.

Points on this clone: At one end, the junction sequence differs from germline, possibly due to a read error. Other DNA sequences within the sample encode an identical CDR3. The chain has TRBV12-3 or TRBV12-4 and TRBJ2-1; unclear D gene. The CDR3 sequence is 12 residues long. CDR3 amino acids: CASSTRNNEQFF. The CDR3 region has the DNA TGCGCCAGCAGTACGCGTAACAATGAGCAGTTCTTC.

This clone was seen only a few times. The chain is built from TRBV6-2 or TRBV6-3 and TRBJ1-3; D may be TRBD1 (5 bases). Germline V gene data show CDR1 as MNHEY and CDR2 as SVGEGT. The germline V and J ends were trimmed by 2 bases and 3 bases, with 14 bases remaining between them. This CDR3 is 16 amino acids long. The CDR3 DNA is TGTGCCAGCAGTTACAGGAGACCTGGGGGTGGAAACACCATATATTTT. Translating it yields CASSYRRPGGGNTIYF.

This clone was observed at least ten times. The V and J genes are TRBV20-1 and TRBJ2-2; 7 nucleotides align to TRBD2. The ends lost 0 bases at V and 3 bases at J; junction bases unmatched: 7. Germline CDR1 reads DFQATT; CDR2 reads SNEGSKA (reference sequence). This CDR3 spans 16 amino acids. The CDR3 nucleotides read TGCAGTGCTAGAGATGCAGAAGCGGGACACACCGGGGAGCTGTTTTTT. It yields the protein CSARDAEAGHTGELFF.

In this sample, this clone is medium-sized. The V gene is TRBV5-1, the J gene TRBJ2-1, with 11 bases lining up with TRBD2. The CDR3 covers 14 residues. V shed 6 bases and J 10 bases; nucleotides not matched to a gene: 9. Germline assignment: CDR1 SGHRS and CDR2 YFSETQ. The CDR3 is CASKGSTSGTEQFF. CDR3 nucleotides: TGCGCCAGCAAGGGGTCGACTAGCGGGACCGAGCAGTTCTTC. The variable domain in full, with the rest retrieved from reference TRBV5-1 and TRBJ2-1, is KAGVTQTPRYLIKTRGQQVTLSCSPISGHRSVSWYQQTPGQGLQFLFEYFSETQRNKGNFPGRFSGRQFSNSRSEMNVSTLELGDSALYLCASKGSTSGTEQFFGPGTRLTVL.

This clone occurred a few times. The chain couples TRBV6-2 or TRBV6-3 to TRBJ2-7; D perhaps matches TRBD1 (6 bases). The germline V gene encodes CDR1 MNHEY and CDR2 SVGEGT. CDR3 length: 15 amino acids. V shed 2 bases and J shed 3 bases, with 14 bases lying between them. The CDR3 DNA follows: TGTGCCAGCAGTTACGGTAGAGCAGGGGACTACGAGCAGTACTTC. Translated: CASSYGRAGDYEQYF.